The 10 T cell receptor beta chains given below trace back to one sample, sequenced in a study of lung T cells in sarcoidosis with Löfgren's syndrome. TCRdb reprocessed the reads via MiXCR and lists one record per CDR3 protein. The table lists about 3,200 distinct CDR3 sequences, 15% to 20% of them singletons. Specimen: CD4+ T cells from bronchoalveolar lavage. All receptors come from a human donor with sarcoidosis (Löfgren's syndrome or another form), or a control subject (not recorded which).

Concerning this clonotype itself: The junction does not match germline at one end; this may be a read error. The rearrangement joins TRBV18 to TRBJ2-1; D unresolved. The germline gives CDR1 KGHSH, CDR2 LQKENI. This CDR3 comprises 13 residues. The CDR3 DNA follows: TGTGCCAGCTCCCCGGCTTATTCTAATGGGCAGTTCTTC. Translation: CASSPAYSNGQFF.

Judged by abundance, this clonotype is large (0.1 to 1%). J is TRBJ1-1 and V is TRBV7-2; 7 bases agree with TRBD1. Looked up from germline, CDR1 is SGHTA and CDR2 is FQGNSA. CDR3 length: 13 amino acids. Trimming took 4 bases from V and 5 from J; bases not matched to a gene: 4. The CDR3, as DNA: TGTGCCAGCAGCTCCCACAGGGGAACTGAAGCTTTCTTT. Translated, it gives CASSSHRGTEAFF.

Regarding this clonotype: Being one base from a much bigger clone, this may be a read error. V gene TRBV9 combines with J gene TRBJ1-1; tentatively, D is TRBD1 (5 bases). The CDR3 has 15 amino acids. Germline loops: CDR1 SGDLS, CDR2 YYNGEE. CDR3 amino acids: CASNVVRQMNTEAFF. The DNA of the CDR3 is TGTGCCAGCAACGTAGTACGACAGATGAACACTGAAGCTTTCTTT.

In its sample, this clonotype is medium-sized (0.01 to 0.1%). The chain carries TRBV4-1 and TRBJ2-2; D not certain. The CDR3 has 15 amino acids. Germline CDR1 MGHRA, CDR2 YSYEKL. Trimming shortened V by 0 bases and J by 6 bases, and 11 bases separated the two germline ends. CDR3: CASSQEFRLAGELFF. The CDR3 DNA reads as TGCGCCAGCAGCCAAGAATTCCGGCTGGCCGGGGAGCTGTTTTTT.

V gene TRBV16 combines with J gene TRBJ1-2; no clear D gene. The CDR3 totals 12 residues. V lost 2 bases and J 3 bases, leaving 4 bases between the germline ends. Germline V lookup: CDR1 KGHSY, CDR2 FQNENV. CDR3 amino acids: CASSQRHYGYTF. The CDR3 region has the DNA TGTGCCAGCAGCCAAAGACACTATGGCTACACCTTC.

This clonotype is judged medium-sized. V usage is TRBV2 and J usage is TRBJ2-5; TRBD1 aligns across 8 bases. Losses at the gene ends were 2 bases for V and 4 bases for J; bases not matched to a gene: 3. The CDR3 consists of 14 residues. The germline V gene encodes CDR1 SNHLY and CDR2 FYNNEI. CDR3 bases: TGTGCCAGCAGTGAACAGGGGGCTGGAGAGACCCAGTACTTC. Protein: CASSEQGAGETQYF.

In regard to this clonotype: With a much larger clone just one base away, this may be a read error. This rearrangement joins TRBV12-5 to TRBJ1-6; D not certain. Between the trimmed V and J ends, which lost 2 bases and 8 bases, there was a span of 4 bases. The germline V gene has CDR1 LGHNT and CDR2 FRNRAP. The CDR3 loop spans 12 amino acids. The CDR3 here is CASGLKHSPLHF. CDR3 bases: TGTGCTAGTGGTTTGAAGCATTCACCCCTCCACTTT.

By sample share, this clonotype is large (0.1 to 1%). V gene TRBV7-2 combines with J gene TRBJ1-1; 7 bases fit TRBD1. CDR3 length equals 13 residues. Germline values: CDR1 SGHTA, CDR2 FQGNSA. After removal of 5 bases from V and 7 bases from J, the junction contained 7 bases not matched to a gene. The CDR3 DNA sequence: TGTGCCAGCAGCACACACAGGGGTGGTGAAGCTTTCTTT. Translation: CASSTHRGGEAFF.

This clonotype is medium-sized in the sample. This sequence joins TRBV5-1 and TRBJ2-3; D ambiguous. Germline CDR1 and CDR2: SGHRS and YFSETQ. The CDR3 totals 14 residues. V was trimmed by 7 bases and J by 2 bases, leaving 14 bases between them. CDR3 loop: CASAQGAYTDTQYF. CDR3 in DNA: TGCGCCAGCGCCCAAGGAGCATACACAGATACGCAGTATTTT.

This clonotype appeared many times. The rearrangement links TRBV7-2 to TRBJ2-7; perhaps TRBD1 as D (6 bases). The CDR3 has 15 amino acids. Germline CDR1 is SGHTA and CDR2 is FQGNSA. Trimming stripped 1 base from V and 5 bases from J, with 15 bases between. The CDR3 coding sequence is TGTGCCAGCAGCTTAGGGTTCAGGGGATTCCACGAGCAGTACTTC. Encoded protein: CASSLGFRGFHEQYF.